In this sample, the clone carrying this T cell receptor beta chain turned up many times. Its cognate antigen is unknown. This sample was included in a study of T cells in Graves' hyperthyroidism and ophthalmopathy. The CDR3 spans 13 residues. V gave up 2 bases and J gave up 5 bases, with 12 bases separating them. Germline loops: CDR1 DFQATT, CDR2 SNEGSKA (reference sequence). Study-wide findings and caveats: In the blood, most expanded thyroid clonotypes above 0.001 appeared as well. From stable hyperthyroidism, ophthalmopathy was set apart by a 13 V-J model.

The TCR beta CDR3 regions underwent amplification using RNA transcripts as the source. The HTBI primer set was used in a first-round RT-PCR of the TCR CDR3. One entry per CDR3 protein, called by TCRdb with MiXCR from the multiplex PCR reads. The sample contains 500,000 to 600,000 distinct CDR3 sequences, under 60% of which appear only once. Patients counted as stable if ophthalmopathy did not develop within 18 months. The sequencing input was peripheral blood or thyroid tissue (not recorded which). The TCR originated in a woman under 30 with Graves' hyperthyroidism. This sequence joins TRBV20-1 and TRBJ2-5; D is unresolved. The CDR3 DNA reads TGCAGTGCTAGAAAACTCGCTAGGGAGACCCAGTACTTC. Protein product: CSARKLARETQYF.